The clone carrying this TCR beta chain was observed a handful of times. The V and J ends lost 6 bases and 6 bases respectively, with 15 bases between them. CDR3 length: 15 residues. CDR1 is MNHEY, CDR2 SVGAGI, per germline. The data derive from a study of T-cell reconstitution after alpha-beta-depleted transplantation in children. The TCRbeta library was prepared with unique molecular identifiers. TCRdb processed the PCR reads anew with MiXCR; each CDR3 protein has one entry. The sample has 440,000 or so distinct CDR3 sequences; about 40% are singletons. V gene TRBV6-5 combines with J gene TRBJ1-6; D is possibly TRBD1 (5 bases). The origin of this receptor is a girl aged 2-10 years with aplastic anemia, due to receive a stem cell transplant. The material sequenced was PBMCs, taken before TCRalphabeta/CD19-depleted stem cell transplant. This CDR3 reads CASSYGTETNSPLHF. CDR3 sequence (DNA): TGTGCCAGCAGCTATGGGACGGAAACTAATTCACCCCTCCACTTT.